The next 26 T cell receptor beta chains were all read from a single sample in a study of cytomegalovirus exposure and HLA in healthy donors (dated by TCRdb to 2016 to 2017). The library was obtained by the immunoSEQ multiplex PCR assay. The multiplex PCR relied on a mix of 60 forward primers for TCR Vbeta segments and 13 reverse primers for TCR Jbeta segments. What TCRdb holds here is the immuneACCESS table cut down to in-frame rearrangements. Part of the clones is not present; checked against another copy, under half of the missing clones reflect an unresolved V gene, and the others are unexplained. Here the sample has more than 150,000 clones; roughly 78% occur a single time. The ten largest account for under 2% of the sample. Sequencing used PBMCs. These receptor sequences come from a woman aged 25 to 39 in good health and CMV-seronegative.

The chain links TRBV2 to TRBJ2-5; possibly TRBD1 for D (6 bases). CDR1 SNHLY and CDR2 FYNNEI come from the germline V gene. The CDR3 totals 14 residues. Trimming left V 6 bases short and J 1 base short, with 12 bases between. CDR3 nucleotide sequence: TGTGCCAGCAGCCTCACAGGGAGCCAAGAGACCCAGTACTTC. This encodes CASSLTGSQETQYF.

This clone was seen a single time. The chain links TRBV29-1 to TRBJ1-2, with D tentatively TRBD1 (5 bases). Germline V gives CDR1 SQVTM, CDR2 ANQGSEA. The CDR3 has 13 residues. Trimming removed 4 bases from V and 0 bases from J, with 9 bases in between. CDR3 sequence reads: CSVGQLANYGYTF. CDR3 DNA sequence: TGCAGCGTTGGACAGTTAGCTAACTATGGCTACACCTTC.

This clone was detected only a few times. This chain joins TRBV5-6 and TRBJ2-7; D not resolved. Trimming removed 4 bases at V and 6 bases at J, with 14 bases between. This CDR3 region has 13 residues. Germline CDR1 is SGHDT and CDR2 is YYEEEE. CDR3 sequence (DNA): TGTGCCAGCAGCCGACCGGGTCGCCGCGAGCAGTACTTC. This gives the protein CASSRPGRREQYF.

The chain combines TRBV2 with TRBJ2-7; TRBD1 aligns across 9 bases. The germline CDR1 and CDR2 sequences are SNHLY and FYNNEI. The CDR3 spans 15 residues. Trimming removed 6 bases from V and 1 base from J; junction bases left unmatched: 7. For the CDR3, the DNA is TGTGCCAGCAGAGAACAGGGGGCGCGATCCTACGAGCAGTACTTC. Protein product: CASREQGARSYEQYF.

The gene calls are TRBV19 and TRBJ2-4; D is perhaps TRBD1 (5 bases). The V gene's germline CDR1 is LNHDA and CDR2 SQIVND (reference sequence). CDR3 length: 14 residues. The germline V and J ends were trimmed by 2 bases and 8 bases, with 13 bases remaining between them. The chain's CDR3 is CASSIQGPPDIQYF. The CDR3 DNA follows: TGTGCCAGTAGTATACAGGGCCCGCCGGACATTCAGTACTTC.

The chain carries TRBV19 and TRBJ2-7, with D uncertain. The germline gives CDR1 LNHDA, CDR2 SQIVND (reference sequence). V lost 4 bases, J lost 2 bases, and 3 bases lay in between. The CDR3 runs 11 residues. The CDR3 DNA sequence: TGTGCCAGTAGTACCGCCTACGAGCAGTACTTC. Its protein product is CASSTAYEQYF.

The J gene is TRBJ1-1, the V gene TRBV18; TRBD1 matches at 9 bases. Per germline, CDR1 KGHSH and CDR2 LQKENI. The CDR3 spans 14 residues. Trimming took 3 bases from V and 1 from J; bases not matched to a gene: 0. The CDR3 bases are TGTGCCAGCTCACCGGGACAGGGGAACACTGAAGCTTTCTTT. Translation gives CASSPGQGNTEAFF.

V is TRBV6-1 and J is TRBJ2-1; no clear D gene. Germline assignment: CDR1 MNHNS and CDR2 SASEGT. This CDR3 has 14 amino acids. V lost 2 bases and J 0 bases, leaving 5 bases between the germline ends. Here the CDR3 reads CASSEQSSYNEQFF. The CDR3 DNA reads TGTGCCAGCAGTGAACAGTCCTCCTACAATGAGCAGTTCTTC.

The chain uses TRBV7-8 and TRBJ1-4; D is unresolved. Germline values: CDR1 SGHVS, CDR2 FQNEAQ. The CDR3 is made up of 15 amino acids. The germline V and J ends were trimmed by 1 base and 12 bases, with 18 bases remaining between them. The DNA for the CDR3 is TGTGCCAGCAGCTTAGGTCAAGTCAGGTTGGATGAACTGTTTTTT. Translating gives CASSLGQVRLDELFF.

This chain joins TRBV27 and TRBJ2-3; D is possibly TRBD1 (5 bases). Trimming left V 5 bases short and J 4 bases short, with 10 bases between. The CDR3 extends over 13 amino acids. From germline, CDR1 is MNHEY and CDR2 SMNVEV (reference sequence). The CDR3 sequence: CASSIKGPDTQYF. CDR3 nucleotide sequence: TGTGCCAGCAGTATCAAGGGGCCAGATACGCAGTATTTT.

The rearrangement uses TRBV6-5 and TRBJ1-5; 9 bases fit TRBD1. The V and J ends lost 4 bases and 6 bases, in that order; junction bases with no gene match: 4. The CDR3 is 14 amino acids. Per germline, CDR1 MNHEY and CDR2 SVGAGI. CDR3 sequence (DNA): TGTGCCAGCAGTTCAACACAGGGGGCTCAGCCCCAGCATTTT. Protein sequence: CASSSTQGAQPQHF.

The chain uses TRBV7-9 and TRBJ2-5; 8 bases agree with TRBD2. The V and J ends lost 5 bases and 1 base, in that order; junction bases with no gene match: 9. The CDR3 spans 16 residues. Germline values: CDR1 SEHNR, CDR2 FQNEAQ (reference sequence). CDR3 coding DNA: TGTGCCAGCAGCAGGGTTACGGGGGGGGGCCAAGAGACCCAGTACTTC. It translates to CASSRVTGGGQETQYF.

V gene TRBV6-1 combines with J gene TRBJ2-3, with D perhaps matching TRBD1 (6 bases). Trimming shortened V by 3 bases and J by 7 bases, and 8 bases separated the two germline ends. This CDR3 has 12 amino acids. Germline V gene sequence: CDR1 MNHNS, CDR2 SASEGT. The CDR3 sequence is CASSDGQNTQYF. As DNA, the CDR3 is TGTGCCAGCAGTGACGGACAGAATACGCAGTATTTT.

As to this clone: The conserved phenylalanine or tryptophan is not found at the CDR3 terminus, so this likely reflects a read error. CDR3 sequence: CAWSVRQGGNQPQHV. The CDR3 nucleotides read TGTGCCTGGAGTGTACGGCAGGGAGGCAATCAGCCCCAGCATGTT. The rearrangement joins TRBV30 to TRBJ1-5; perhaps TRBD1 as D (5 bases). The V end lost 0 bases, the J end lost 2 bases, and 11 bases lay between the germline ends. This CDR3 comprises 15 residues. CDR1 GTSNPN and CDR2 SVGIG come from the germline V gene (reference sequence).

This CDR3 reads CASSSPGQGRYGYTF. The CDR3 nucleotides are TGTGCCAGCAGTTCTCCGGGACAGGGGAGATATGGCTACACCTTC. V and J are TRBV27 and TRBJ1-2; 10 bases are shared with TRBD1. Germline V gene data show CDR1 as MNHEY and CDR2 as SMNVEV (reference sequence). The trim removed 4 bases at V and 5 bases at J, leaving 7 bases unmatched. The CDR3 extends over 15 amino acids.

The chain recombines TRBV5-5 with TRBJ1-2; D is ambiguous. This CDR3 spans 12 amino acids. Germline V gives CDR1 SGHKS, CDR2 YYEKEE (reference sequence). Trimming pared 0 bases from V and 13 bases from J, leaving 13 bases between. The DNA of the CDR3 is TGTGCCAGCAGCTTGGTTCTGCGGGCGAGCACCTTC. Translated, it gives CASSLVLRASTF.

The rearrangement joins TRBV6-6 to TRBJ2-7, with 7 bases matching TRBD1. With 7 bases clipped from V and 3 bases from J, the junction kept 9 bases outside the gene matches. CDR1 and CDR2 from the germline V gene are MNHNY and SVGAGI (reference sequence). This CDR3 has 14 residues. The CDR3 bases are TGTGCCAGCACGGGTCTGGCAGGGGGCTACGAGCAGTACTTC. Its translation: CASTGLAGGYEQYF.

J is TRBJ2-3 and V is TRBV7-3; a possible D gene is TRBD1 (5 bases). V gave up 6 bases and J gave up 3 bases, with 19 bases separating them. The CDR3 has 16 residues. CDR1 is SGHTA and CDR2 is FQGTGA in the germline V gene. In nucleotides, the CDR3 is TGTGCCAGCAGTGTGGGGAACAGGCGGTCGACAGATACGCAGTATTTT. Protein sequence: CASSVGNRRSTDTQYF. Full variable domain (missing parts from reference TRBV7-3 and TRBJ2-3): GAGVSQTPSNKVTEKGKYVELRCDPISGHTALYWYRQSLGQGPEFLIYFQGTGAADDSGLPNDRFFAVRPEGSVSTLKIQRTERGDSAVYLCASSVGNRRSTDTQYFGPGTRLTVL.

This clone was found once. This chain uses TRBV6-6 with TRBJ1-5, with 7 bases matching TRBD1. Germline V gene sequence: CDR1 MNHNY, CDR2 SVGAGI (reference sequence). V shed 3 bases and J 7 bases; nucleotides not matched to a gene: 12. The CDR3 loop spans 16 amino acids. As DNA, the CDR3 is TGTGCCAGCAGTTATTCAGGGGGGATAGGTACCCAGCCCCAGCATTTT. It yields the protein CASSYSGGIGTQPQHF.

The rearrangement joins TRBV18 to TRBJ1-6, with 7 bases identical to TRBD1. V was pared by 6 bases and J by 8 bases, with 13 bases of the junction left unmatched. Per the germline V gene, CDR1 is KGHSH and CDR2 is LQKENI. The CDR3 contains 16 residues. The CDR3 sequence: CASSYYADRADSPLHF. The CDR3 DNA reads TGTGCCAGCTCTTACTACGCCGACAGGGCTGATTCACCCCTCCACTTT.

The DNA for the CDR3 is TGCGCCAGCAGCTTGGGGGACAGGAGGTGGAATGGCTACACCTTC. The encoded protein is CASSLGDRRWNGYTF. V is TRBV5-1 and J is TRBJ1-2; 8 bases are shared with TRBD1. Germline V lookup: CDR1 SGHRS, CDR2 YFSETQ. The CDR3 has 15 amino acids. V shed 0 bases, J shed 6 bases, and the junction held 7 bases outside the gene matches.

The chain uses TRBV23-1 and TRBJ2-5; 12 positions match TRBD2. TRBV23-1 is labeled an ORF, and its function is uncertain. The length of the CDR3 is 19 residues. After removal of 7 bases from V and 3 bases from J, the junction contained 18 bases not matched to a gene. The CDR3 DNA reads TGCGCCAGCATCCGACAGGGGGCCCCAGGACTAGCGGGGAAAGAGACCCAGTACTTC. It is translated as CASIRQGAPGLAGKETQYF.

This clone is a singleton in its sample. The V and J genes are TRBV6-1 and TRBJ1-5; possibly TRBD1 for D (5 bases). The V gene lost 2 bases and the J gene lost 0 bases, with 11 bases spanning the gap. The germline V gene has CDR1 MNHNS and CDR2 SASEGT. This CDR3 contains 16 residues. The CDR3 region has the DNA TGTGCCAGCAGTGAACCTGCAGGGTATAGCAATCAGCCCCAGCATTTT. Amino acid sequence: CASSEPAGYSNQPQHF.

This chain connects TRBV6-5 to TRBJ1-3; TRBD1 is a possible D gene (5 bases). There are 15 residues in the CDR3. The V end was cut by 6 bases, the J end by 2 bases, with 14 bases between. Germline CDR1 reads MNHEY; CDR2 reads SVGAGI. The CDR3 nucleotides are TGTGCCAGCAGCCCAACAGGCTTTACTGGAAACACCATATATTTT. Protein sequence: CASSPTGFTGNTIYF.

This clone is a singleton in its sample. The V call is TRBV2, the J call TRBJ2-7; possibly TRBD1 for D (6 bases). The germline V and J ends were trimmed by 8 bases and 6 bases, with 20 bases remaining between them. CDR1 SNHLY and CDR2 FYNNEI come from the germline V gene. The CDR3 has 14 residues. The CDR3 bases are TGTGCCAGCCGCCGGGGTACAGGGTGGGGCGAGCAGTACTTC. Its protein is CASRRGTGWGEQYF.

The V call is TRBV27, the J call TRBJ1-5, with TRBD1 identical over 8 bases. Trimming removed 5 bases from V and 4 bases from J; junction bases left unmatched: 4. Germline CDR1 is MNHEY and CDR2 is SMNVEV (reference sequence). The CDR3 has 14 amino acids. CDR3 loop: CASSPRTGNQPQHF. The CDR3 DNA reads as TGTGCCAGCAGTCCTAGGACAGGGAATCAGCCCCAGCATTTT.